The 6 T cell receptor beta chains in this list originate from one sample, sequenced in a study of T cell changes during pregnancy in multiple sclerosis. Profiled with immunoSEQ multiplex PCR; TCRdb holds only in-frame clones, not every one. Found here are around 96,000 clones, 94% of them singletons; the top ten hold under 2%. Sample: peripheral blood, taken after pregnancy. These receptor sequences come from a female donor in good health, enrolled as a control in a pregnancy study.

The chain couples TRBV27 to TRBJ1-2; 7 bases are shared with TRBD1. CDR3 length: 13 amino acids. The germline gives CDR1 MNHEY, CDR2 SMNVEV (reference sequence). J lost 6 bases, V lost 3 bases, and 4 bases had no gene match. CDR3 nucleotides: TGTGCCAGCAGTTTGGGACAGACCAATGGCTACACCTTC. It codes for CASSLGQTNGYTF.

This clone was observed once. V gene TRBV14 combines with J gene TRBJ2-7; 10 nucleotides align to TRBD2. Germline V gene lookup returns CDR1 SGHDN and CDR2 FVKESK. The CDR3 covers 16 residues. The junction had 6 bases not matched to a gene; V was cut back by 2 bases and J by 2 bases. The CDR3 loop is CASSQRRTSGPYEQYF. The CDR3 DNA is TGTGCCAGCAGCCAACGACGGACTAGCGGACCCTACGAGCAGTACTTC.

V is TRBV14 and J is TRBJ2-3, with D perhaps TRBD2 (6 bases). Germline loops: CDR1 SGHDN, CDR2 FVKESK. The V gene lost 3 bases and the J gene lost 4 bases, with 8 bases spanning the gap. This CDR3 is built from 13 residues. The CDR3 sequence is CASSHGSPDTQYF. CDR3 nucleotides: TGTGCCAGCAGCCACGGGAGCCCAGATACGCAGTATTTT. The entire variable domain, with the rest obtained from reference TRBV14 and TRBJ2-3, is as follows: EAGVTQFPSHSVIEKGQTVTLRCDPISGHDNLYWYRRVMGKEIKFLLHFVKESKQDESGMPNNRFLAERTGGTYSTLKVQPAELEDSGVYFCASSHGSPDTQYFGPGTRLTVL.

The V and J genes are TRBV28 and TRBJ2-7, with 10 nucleotides matching TRBD2. Germline V gives CDR1 MDHEN, CDR2 SYDVKM. The CDR3 runs to 17 residues. The J segment lost 4 bases and the V segment lost 3 bases, leaving 12 bases of the junction unmatched. CDR3 DNA sequence: TGTGCCAGCAGTTTTAGTCGAGCGGGAGGGCTCTCGTACGAGCAGTACTTC. Amino acid sequence: CASSFSRAGGLSYEQYF.

The J gene is TRBJ1-2, the V gene TRBV27; D is unclear. This CDR3 is 14 amino acids long. Between the trimmed V and J ends, which lost 6 bases and 5 bases, there was a span of 16 bases. CDR1 is MNHEY, CDR2 SMNVEV, per germline (reference sequence). This CDR3 reads CASSPTSQFYGYTF. In DNA, the CDR3 is TGTGCCAGCAGCCCCACCTCCCAGTTTTATGGCTACACCTTC.

This chain connects TRBV18 to TRBJ1-5, with 12 bases fitting TRBD1. The CDR3 loop spans 15 amino acids. Germline assignment: CDR1 KGHSH and CDR2 LQKENI. V dropped 5 bases and J dropped 7; count of bases not matched to a gene: 6. In DNA, the CDR3 is TGTGCCAGCTCAGGGGACAGGGGGCTGTGGCAGCCCCAGCATTTT. Protein product: CASSGDRGLWQPQHF.